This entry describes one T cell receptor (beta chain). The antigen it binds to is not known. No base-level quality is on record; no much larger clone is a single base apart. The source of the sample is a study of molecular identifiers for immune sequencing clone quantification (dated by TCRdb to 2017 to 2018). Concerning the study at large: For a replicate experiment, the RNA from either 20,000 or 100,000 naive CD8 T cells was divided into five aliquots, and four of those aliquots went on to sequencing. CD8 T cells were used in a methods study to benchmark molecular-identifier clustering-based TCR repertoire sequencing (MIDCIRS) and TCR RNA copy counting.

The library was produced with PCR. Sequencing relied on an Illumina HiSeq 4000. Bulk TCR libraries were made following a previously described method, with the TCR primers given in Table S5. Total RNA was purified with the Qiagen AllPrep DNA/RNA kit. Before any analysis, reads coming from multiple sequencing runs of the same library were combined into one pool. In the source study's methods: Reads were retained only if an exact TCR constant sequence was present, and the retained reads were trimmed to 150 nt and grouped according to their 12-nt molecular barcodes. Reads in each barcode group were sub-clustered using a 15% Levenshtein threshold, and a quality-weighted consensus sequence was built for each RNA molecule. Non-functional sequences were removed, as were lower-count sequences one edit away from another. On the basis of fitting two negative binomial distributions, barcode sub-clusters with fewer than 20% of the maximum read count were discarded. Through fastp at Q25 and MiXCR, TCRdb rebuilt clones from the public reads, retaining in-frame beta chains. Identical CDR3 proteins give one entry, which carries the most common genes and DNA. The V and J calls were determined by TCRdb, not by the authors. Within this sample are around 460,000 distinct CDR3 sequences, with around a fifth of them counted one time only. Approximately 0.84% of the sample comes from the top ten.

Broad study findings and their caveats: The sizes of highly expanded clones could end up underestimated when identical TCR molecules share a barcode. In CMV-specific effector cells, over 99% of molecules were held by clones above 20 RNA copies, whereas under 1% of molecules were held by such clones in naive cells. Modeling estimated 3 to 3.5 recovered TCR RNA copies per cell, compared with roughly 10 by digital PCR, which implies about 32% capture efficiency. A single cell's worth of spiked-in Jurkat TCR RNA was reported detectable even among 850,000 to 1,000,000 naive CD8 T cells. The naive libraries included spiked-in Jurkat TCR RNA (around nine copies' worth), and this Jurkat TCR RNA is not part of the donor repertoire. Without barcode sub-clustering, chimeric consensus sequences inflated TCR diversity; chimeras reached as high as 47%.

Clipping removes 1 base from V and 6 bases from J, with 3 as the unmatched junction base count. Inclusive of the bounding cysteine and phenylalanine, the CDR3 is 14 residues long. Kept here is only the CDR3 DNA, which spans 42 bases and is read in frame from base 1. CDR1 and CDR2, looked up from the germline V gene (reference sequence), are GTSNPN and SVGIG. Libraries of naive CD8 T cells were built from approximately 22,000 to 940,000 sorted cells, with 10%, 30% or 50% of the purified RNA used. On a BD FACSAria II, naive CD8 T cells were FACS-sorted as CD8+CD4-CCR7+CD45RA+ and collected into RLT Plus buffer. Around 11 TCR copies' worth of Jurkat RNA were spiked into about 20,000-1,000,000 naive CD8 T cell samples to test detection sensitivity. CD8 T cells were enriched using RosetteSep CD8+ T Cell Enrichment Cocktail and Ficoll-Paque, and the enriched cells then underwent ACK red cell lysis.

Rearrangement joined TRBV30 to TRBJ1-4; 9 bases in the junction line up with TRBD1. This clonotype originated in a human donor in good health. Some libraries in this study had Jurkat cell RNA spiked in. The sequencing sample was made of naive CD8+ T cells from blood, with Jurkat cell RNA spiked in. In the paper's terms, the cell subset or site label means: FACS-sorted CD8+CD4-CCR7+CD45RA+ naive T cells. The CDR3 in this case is CAWSGGTGYEKLFF. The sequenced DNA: TGTGCCTGGAGTGGGGGGACAGGGTATGAAAAACTGTTTTTT.